This T cell receptor beta chain was sequenced for a study of blood T cell repertoires in COVID-19. Study summary: Samples representing acute and convalescent COVID-19 were sourced from the United States, Italy and Spain.

In the original workflow: Amplified reference gene primers provided the basis for estimating nucleated cell counts. Method: immunoSEQ multiplex PCR; TCRdb's copy keeps in-frame clones and lacks some. The D gene and trimming were derived from the DNA, and the V and J assignments and clone size from that table. The sample shows some 300,000 clones, about nine tenths of them seen only once. This clone came up a few times. Participants were aged 18 to 89 years, lived in roughly 23 US areas, and enrolled virtually. Recovery meant two consecutive negative NP/OP PCR tests, professional clearance, or resolved symptoms. Sequenced material: PBMCs or T cells enriched from blood (not recorded which). This clonotype was obtained from a woman aged 25 to 39 who had recovered from COVID-19.

CDR3 loop: CASSFSGVKYGYTF. The CDR3 nucleotides are TGTGCCAGCAGCTTTTCAGGGGTAAAATATGGCTACACCTTC. The rearrangement links TRBV11-2 to TRBJ1-2; a weak D match, TRBD1 (6 bases). The CDR3 sequence is 14 residues long. Germline CDR1 SGHAT, CDR2 FQNNGV. V lost 3 bases and J lost 5, with 13 bases in between. Looking up the rest from reference TRBV11-2 and TRBJ1-2 gives the full variable domain: EAGVAQSPRYKIIEKRQSVAFWCNPISGHATLYWYQQILGQGPKLLIQFQNNGVVDDSQLPKDRFSAERLKGVDSTLKIQPAKLEDSAVYLCASSFSGVKYGYTFGSGTRLTVV.